Each of the 2 T cell receptor beta chains below was sequenced from the same sample in a study of cytomegalovirus exposure and HLA in healthy donors (TCRdb year 2017). The library was built by means of the immunoSEQ multiplex PCR assay. For the multiplex PCR, a mixture combining 60 forward primers for TCR Vbeta segments and 13 reverse primers for TCR Jbeta segments was used. TCRdb provides this immuneACCESS table in a form limited to in-frame rearrangements. Some clones are lacking; in checked studies, under half of them reflect an unresolved V gene, and why the rest are absent is not known. The sample's records list roughly 78,000 clones. The ten top clones hold under 0.9% of the sample. Sequenced sample: PBMCs. Every receptor here comes from a boy younger than 18 in good health and CMV-seronegative.

The chain carries TRBV29-1 and TRBJ2-1; D perhaps matches TRBD2 (7 bases). V lost 4 bases, J lost 6 bases, and 13 bases lay in between. This CDR3 has 13 amino acids. The V gene's germline CDR1 is SQVTM and CDR2 ANQGSEA. CDR3 nucleotides: TGCAGCGTTGTGGTAGGGGGGGTCAATGAGCAGTTCTTC. It yields the protein CSVVVGGVNEQFF.

V usage is TRBV7-9 and J usage is TRBJ1-2; D ambiguous. Germline CDR1 reads SEHNR; CDR2 reads FQNEAQ (reference sequence). CDR3 length: 14 amino acids. Between the trimmed V and J ends, which lost 0 bases and 2 bases, there was a span of 7 bases. CDR3 nucleotide sequence: TGTGCCAGCAGCTTAGCGGGGAGCAACTATGGCTACACCTTC. Translated: CASSLAGSNYGYTF.